What follows are 9 T cell receptor beta chains derived from one specimen sequenced in a study of blood T cells in healthy people across ages. Primed by a sample-barcoded 5' primer and a J-beta primer mix, a second PCR proceeded for about 6 to 11 cycles. TCRdb reprocessed the 5' RACE reads via MiXCR and lists one record per CDR3 protein. Among a few hundred thousand distinct CDR3 sequences, 27% were seen once, and the ten largest hold less than 20%. Sequenced material: blood. The receptors were gathered from a woman aged 70 to 79 in good health.

This clonotype was seen a handful of times. The chain recombines TRBV7-3 with TRBJ2-5; TRBD2 agrees at 12 bases. The CDR3 totals 15 residues. V gave up 5 bases and J gave up 5 bases; unmatched junction bases: 6. Germline CDR1 is SGHTA and CDR2 is FQGTGA. The CDR3 region is CASSPTSGGFETQYF. CDR3 nucleotides: TGTGCCAGCAGCCCTACTAGCGGGGGGTTTGAGACCCAGTACTTC.

This clonotype has a handful of counts. A much larger clone differs from this one at a single base, so this may be a read error. This chain links TRBV3-1 with TRBJ2-5, with unresolved D. This CDR3 has 11 residues. Germline CDR1 reads LGHDT; CDR2 reads YNNKEL (reference sequence). This chain's CDR3 is CASSHSYEQHF. CDR3 in DNA: TGTGCCAGCAGCCACTCCTACGAGCAGCACTTC.

In this sample, this clonotype turned up a few times. The rearrangement joins TRBV20-1 to TRBJ2-3, with D perhaps matching TRBD2 (7 bases). Germline V gene sequence: CDR1 DFQATT, CDR2 SNEGSKA (reference sequence). V was shortened by 8 bases and J by 1 base, with 16 bases between the two germline ends. This CDR3 comprises 14 residues. The CDR3 loop is CSRPLGGGTDTQYF. CDR3 in DNA: TGCAGTCGGCCCCTAGGGGGGGGCACAGATACGCAGTATTTT.

This clonotype was counted a few times. The V and J genes are TRBV11-2 and TRBJ2-5, with TRBD1 identical over 8 bases. The CDR3 is made up of 16 amino acids. Germline CDR1 reads SGHAT; CDR2 reads FQNNGV. V dropped 2 bases and J dropped 2; count of bases not matched to a gene: 7. This CDR3 reads CASSLWQGARQETQYF. CDR3 coding DNA: TGTGCCAGCAGCTTATGGCAGGGGGCCAGGCAAGAGACCCAGTACTTC.

The chain couples TRBV7-2 to TRBJ1-4, with 9 bases that match TRBD1. CDR1 and CDR2 from the germline V gene are SGHTA and FQGNSA. This CDR3 spans 15 amino acids. The V gene end was trimmed by 5 bases and the J gene end by 6 bases; junction bases not matched to a gene: 7. The CDR3 nucleotides are TGTGCCAGCAGCGCGACACAGGGGGCTTATGAAAAACTGTTTTTT. Its protein product is CASSATQGAYEKLFF.

In regard to this clonotype: This CDR3 is missing its conserved last phenylalanine or tryptophan, likely due to a read error. V gene TRBV20-1 combines with J gene TRBJ1-2; D possibly corresponds to TRBD1 (6 bases). The CDR3 has 13 residues. The germline V gene has CDR1 DFQATT and CDR2 SNEGSKA (reference sequence). Trimming shortened V by 5 bases and J by 4 bases, and 14 bases separated the two germline ends. The CDR3 nucleotides read TGCAGTGCTGGGACACCGCTTGGCTATGGCTACACCCTC. Amino acid sequence: CSAGTPLGYGYTL.

The chain uses TRBV7-9 and TRBJ1-1, with D unclear. The CDR3 loop spans 12 amino acids. Germline V CDR1 and CDR2: SEHNR, FQNEAQ (reference sequence). Trimming removed 5 bases at V and 5 bases at J, with 9 bases between. The CDR3 DNA reads TGTGCCAGCAGCCTCGTTCATACTGAAGCTTTCTTT. Amino acid sequence: CASSLVHTEAFF.

The chain joins TRBV9 to TRBJ2-5; 10 bases line up with TRBD2. TRBJ2-1 explains the end of the DNA better; the J call may be wrong. The CDR3 is made up of 16 amino acids. Germline CDR1 is SGDLS and CDR2 is YYNGEE. CDR3 sequence reads: CASSVQTSGVTGEQFF. The CDR3 DNA reads as TGTGCCAGCAGCGTACAAACTAGCGGGGTCACCGGGGAGCAGTTCTTC.

This chain links TRBV5-1 with TRBJ2-3; D is uncertain. Germline lookup yields CDR1 SGHRS and CDR2 YFSETQ. The germline V and J ends were trimmed by 1 base and 2 bases, with 5 bases remaining between them. There are 13 residues in the CDR3. CDR3 region: CASSLTNTDTQYF. The CDR3 DNA reads as TGCGCCAGCAGCTTGACAAACACAGATACGCAGTATTTT.